These T cell receptor beta chains were read from a single sample in a study of neoadjuvant anti-PD-1 for oral cavity cancer. This table comes from immunoSEQ multiplex PCR, and its TCRdb copy is limited to in-frame clones, with some not included. There are nearly 10,000 clones in the sample; roughly three fifths occur only once, and about 4.1% lies in the top ten. Sample: PBMCs, taken after nivolumab (anti-PD-1) treatment. The receptors stem from a person aged 35 to 85 with oral cavity squamous cell carcinoma. CDR3s include the opening cysteine and the closing phenylalanine or tryptophan. The order of the fields is CDR3 length, J gene, D gene, V gene, clone size, CDR3 DNA, CDR3 protein. D genes are given only for firm matches. The size field is filled for only some rows; it gives once, few, many or a size class.

18 | TRBJ1-2 | - | TRBV7-8 | - | TGTGCCAGCAGCTTAGTTTCAGGGGCTAGCTTTTCGGGAAATGGCTACACCTTC | CASSLVSGASFSGNGYTF
16 | TRBJ2-7 | TRBD2 | TRBV5-1 | - | TGCGCCAGCGGGGGCCTGAGCGGGAGTAGAACCTACGAGCAGTACTTC | CASGGLSGSRTYEQYF
14 | TRBJ1-1 | TRBD1 | TRBV11-2 | - | TGTGCCAGCAGCCCAGTCAGGGGGGGAGCTGAAGCTTTCTTT | CASSPVRGGAEAFF
15 | TRBJ1-1 | - | TRBV5-6 | - | TGTGCCAGCAGCTTCAGGGGCGCTTTGAACACTGAAGCTTTCTTT | CASSFRGALNTEAFF
13 | TRBJ2-2 | - | TRBV27 | few | TGTGCCAGCAGTTTAAGGGTTACCGGGGAGCTGTTTTTT | CASSLRVTGELFF
13 | TRBJ1-3 | - | TRBV5-1 | few | TGCGCCAGCAGCTCTAACGTGAGAAACACCATATATTTT | CASSSNVRNTIYF
16 | TRBJ1-3 | TRBD1 | TRBV2 | few | TGTGCCAGCAGTGAACCCGGGACAGGACTTGGAAACACCATATATTTT | CASSEPGTGLGNTIYF
18 | TRBJ1-2 | - | TRBV15 | once | TGTGCCACCAGCAGAGACAAGGGTATATTAGGAGATCTCTATGGCTACACCTTC | CATSRDKGILGDLYGYTF
15 | TRBJ2-3 | - | TRBV18 | - | TGTGCCAGCTCACCACGGAAACAGAGAGCAGATACGCAGTATTTT | CASSPRKQRADTQYF
14 | TRBJ1-1 | - | TRBV5-6 | few | TGTGCCAGCAGCCCAGGGACGGCGGGACGGGGAGCTTTCTTT | CASSPGTAGRGAFF
16 | TRBJ1-4 | - | TRBV4-2 | few | TGTGCCAGCAGCCAAGACCCCACCTCAGGACACGAAAAACTGTTTTTT | CASSQDPTSGHEKLFF
12 | TRBJ1-2 | - | TRBV7-8 | few | TGTGCCAGCAGTCGGTACGGGGATGGCTACACCTTC | CASSRYGDGYTF
13 | TRBJ1-2 | - | TRBV19 | - | TGTGCCAGTAGTATCGCCTTCACCTATGGCTACACCTTC | CASSIAFTYGYTF
13 | TRBJ1-5 | TRBD1 | TRBV2 | few | TGTGCCAGCTCAGGACAGGCTAATCAGCCCCAGCATTTT | CASSGQANQPQHF
12 | TRBJ2-7 | - | TRBV29-1 | - | TGCAGCGTTGAAACAGGGCCCTACGAGCAGTACTTC | CSVETGPYEQYF
14 | TRBJ1-3 | - | TRBV10-3 | - | TGTGCCGCCGGGACACCGAGCTCTGGAAACACCATATATTTT | CAAGTPSSGNTIYF
13 | TRBJ2-1 | TRBD2 | TRBV29-1 | - | TGCAGCGTTGGACTAGCGGTCAACAATGAGCAGTTCTTC | CSVGLAVNNEQFF
13 | TRBJ2-1 | - | TRBV27 | large | TGTGCCAGCAGCCACAGGGGGGGAGGTGAGCAGTTCTTC | CASSHRGGGEQFF
14 | TRBJ2-5 | - | TRBV11-2 | - | TGTGCCAGCAGCTTAGATCTTGGTTTCAGGACCCAGTACTTC | CASSLDLGFRTQYF
16 | TRBJ1-6 | - | TRBV2 | few | TGTGCCAGCAGTGTTAGGGAGGTAGCATCTAATTCACCCCTCCACTTT | CASSVREVASNSPLHF
15 | TRBJ1-5 | TRBD1 | TRBV4-1 | few | TGCGCCAGCAGCATACGGACAGGTTTGAATCAGCCCCAGCATTTT | CASSIRTGLNQPQHF
14 | TRBJ2-2 | - | TRBV15 | - | TGTGCCACGGGGGAGCAGCAGAACACCGGGGAGCTGTTTTTT | CATGEQQNTGELFF
12 | TRBJ2-3 | TRBD2 | TRBV9 | - | TGTGCCAGCAGCGTAGACGCGGGGGGGCAGTATTTT | CASSVDAGGQYF
15 | TRBJ1-1 | - | TRBV28 | - | TGTGCCAGCAGTTCGCAGGGGTCGGCGGTATCTGAAGCTTTCTTT | CASSSQGSAVSEAFF
13 | TRBJ1-1 | - | TRBV6-5 | few | TGTGCCAGCAGGCCACCCACCAGGGCTGAAGCTTTCTTT | CASRPPTRAEAFF
16 | TRBJ2-3 | TRBD2 | TRBV9 | few | TGTGCCAGCAGCGTAGCTTTAGCGGGAGTAGAAGATACGCAGTATTTT | CASSVALAGVEDTQYF
13 | TRBJ2-7 | TRBD2 | TRBV6-4 | - | TGTGCCAGCAGTCCACTAACGGGGGGCGAGCAGTACTTC | CASSPLTGGEQYF
13 | TRBJ1-5 | - | TRBV7-9 | - | TGTGCCAGCAGCCTGGCCCCGGGTCAGCCCCAGCATTTT | CASSLAPGQPQHF
14 | TRBJ2-1 | TRBD2 | TRBV7-2 | once | TGTGCCAGCAGCTTAGCACTAGCGGGAGCTGAGCAGTTCTTC | CASSLALAGAEQFF
17 | TRBJ1-2 | - | TRBV6-1 | - | TGTGCCAGCAGTGAAAGGCAGAATTGGAATACCCACTATGGCTACACCTTC | CASSERQNWNTHYGYTF
11 | TRBJ2-1 | - | TRBV7-8 | - | TGTGCCAGCAGTACTGCGGGGAACCAGTTCTTC | CASSTAGNQFF
14 | TRBJ1-2 | TRBD1 | TRBV5-6 | - | TGTGCCAGCAGCTTAGGACAGGGAAGAGGTGGCTACACCTTC | CASSLGQGRGGYTF
16 | TRBJ2-3 | - | TRBV4-1 | - | TGCGCCAGCAGCCAAGAAAGTGGCGGCAACACAGATACGCAGTATTTT | CASSQESGGNTDTQYF
15 | TRBJ1-1 | - | TRBV19 | few | TGTGCCAGTAGTGGGTCGTGGGTGAGTCGGACTGAAGCTTTCTTT | CASSGSWVSRTEAFF
18 | TRBJ1-4 | TRBD1 | TRBV5-1 | - | TGCGCCAGCAGCTTGGTAGGGCCAGGGGGTCCAACTAATGAAAAACTGTTTTTT | CASSLVGPGGPTNEKLFF
16 | TRBJ1-5 | TRBD1 | TRBV27 | - | TGTGCCAGCAGCTTCCAGGGGGGTTGGGGCAATCAGCCCCAGCATTTT | CASSFQGGWGNQPQHF
18 | TRBJ1-5 | - | TRBV5-8 | - | TGTGCCAGCAGCTTGGTTTCCACAGCGGGATATAGCAATCAGCCCCAGCATTTT | CASSLVSTAGYSNQPQHF
15 | TRBJ2-1 | TRBD1 | TRBV7-9 | - | TGTGCCAGCAGTCCAGGGGGCAGTTCCTACAATGAGCAGTTCTTC | CASSPGGSSYNEQFF
15 | TRBJ1-1 | - | TRBV29-1 | - | TGCAGCGTTGTGGGCCCGGGGGCCCGGAACACTGAAGCTTTCTTT | CSVVGPGARNTEAFF
15 | TRBJ2-2 | TRBD2 | TRBV13 | - | TGTGCCAGCAGCTTCGGGACTAGCCGGAGCGGGGAGCTGTTTTTT | CASSFGTSRSGELFF
16 | TRBJ2-1 | TRBD2 | TRBV28 | few | TGTGCCAGCAGTTTAGGGAGGGGCCTGGTCTACAATGAGCAGTTCTTC | CASSLGRGLVYNEQFF
16 | TRBJ1-4 | - | TRBV27 | - | TGTGCCAGCAGTTTATCGCCAAATTCCGTCCGAGAAAAACTGTTTTTT | CASSLSPNSVREKLFF